The 27 T cell receptor beta chains below all came from one sample that was sequenced in a study of T cells expressing NK-cell markers. TCRdb reanalyzed the 5' RACE reads, giving one entry per CDR3 protein sequence and no DNA. This sample contains about 260,000 distinct CDR3 sequences. The sample comprised blood T cells: a sorted CD56 or NKG2C T cell subset, CD4+ or CD8+ T cells, or bulk PBMC T cells (not recorded which). These receptor sequences come from a man younger than 35 in good health.

The CDR3 protein is CASALAGVTYEQYF. The chain joins TRBV6-2 or TRBV6-3 to TRBJ2-7; the D call of TRBD1 rests on TCRdb alone, since no DNA is present to check it. Germline assignment: CDR1 MNHEY and CDR2 SVGEGT. This CDR3 is 14 amino acids long.

This sequence joins TRBV27 and TRBJ2-1; TCRdb's D call of TRBD1 is untestable without DNA. Germline V CDR1 and CDR2: MNHEY, SMNVEV (reference sequence). This CDR3 is 13 amino acids long. The CDR3 protein is CASRRGMYNEQFF.

The rearrangement uses TRBV27 and TRBJ2-1; TCRdb designates TRBD1, a call that cannot be tested without DNA. The CDR3 is made up of 13 amino acids. CDR1 is MNHEY, CDR2 SMNVEV, per germline (reference sequence). This chain's CDR3 is CASRLQDRNEQFF.

The rearrangement links TRBV7-2 to TRBJ2-3. This CDR3 has 13 amino acids. Germline CDR1 and CDR2: SGHTA and FQGNSA. The chain's CDR3 is CASGQDPVGTQYF.

V gene TRBV25-1 combines with J gene TRBJ2-4. The germline V gene has CDR1 MGHDK and CDR2 SYGVNS. This CDR3 comprises 14 residues. The CDR3 sequence: CASSEGLAKNIQYF.

This sequence joins TRBV5-1 and TRBJ2-3; lacking DNA, the TRBD1 call made by TCRdb goes unchecked. CDR1 and CDR2 (germline): SGHRS, YFSETQ. The CDR3 sequence is 17 residues long. The CDR3: CASSPSPAGAGTDTQYF.

The chain employs TRBV7-2 and TRBJ2-3; TCRdb's assignment of TRBD1 cannot be checked, as there is no DNA. The V gene's germline CDR1 is SGHTA and CDR2 FQGNSA. This CDR3 has 15 amino acids. The CDR3 spells CASSFRGQITDTQYF. Drawing the rest from reference TRBV7-2 and TRBJ2-3, the complete variable domain is GAGVSQSPSNKVTEKGKDVELRCDPISGHTALYWYRQSLGQGLEFLIYFQGNSAPDKSGLPSDRFSAERTGGSVSTLTIQRTQQEDSAVYLCASSFRGQITDTQYFGPGTRLTVL.

V gene TRBV6-1 combines with J gene TRBJ1-5; TCRdb returns TRBD1, unconfirmable since there is no DNA. The CDR3 has 13 amino acids. Germline V lookup: CDR1 MNHNS, CDR2 SASEGT. This chain's CDR3 is CATNQGSGQPQHF.

The chain recombines TRBV11-2 with TRBJ2-1; TCRdb's D call of TRBD1 is untestable without DNA. The CDR3 runs 13 residues. CDR1 is SGHAT and CDR2 is FQNNGV in the germline V gene. The CDR3 protein is CASSLQGFNEQFF. Based on the CDR3 plus reference TRBV11-2 and TRBJ2-1, the full variable domain is EAGVAQSPRYKIIEKRQSVAFWCNPISGHATLYWYQQILGQGPKLLIQFQNNGVVDDSQLPKDRFSAERLKGVDSTLKIQPAKLEDSAVYLCASSLQGFNEQFFGPGTRLTVL.

This sequence joins TRBV12-3 or TRBV12-4 and TRBJ2-4; as DNA is missing, the TRBD1 call by TCRdb cannot be tested. This CDR3 has 17 residues. CDR3 sequence: CASSLEGAFRAKNIQYF.

The chain recombines TRBV5-1 with TRBJ2-4. The CDR3 runs to 13 residues. CDR1 SGHRS and CDR2 YFSETQ come from the germline V gene. The CDR3 spells CASSSGAGNIQYF.

The chain is built from TRBV18 and TRBJ1-5; TCRdb picks TRBD1, but there is no DNA to check that call. The CDR3 has 20 amino acids. Germline CDR1 is KGHSH and CDR2 is LQKENI. CDR3 in amino acids: CASSPPRTGGQPSSNQPQHF.

The chain recombines TRBV25-1 with TRBJ2-3; lacking DNA, the TRBD2 call made by TCRdb goes unchecked. The CDR3 loop spans 16 amino acids. Germline V gives CDR1 MGHDK, CDR2 SYGVNS. The CDR3 sequence is CASSEYRTSRADTQYF.

The V and J genes are TRBV12-3 or TRBV12-4 and TRBJ1-2; the D gene TCRdb calls, TRBD1, cannot be checked with no DNA. This CDR3 region has 12 residues. The CDR3 loop reads CASSSDIYGYTF.

The rearrangement links TRBV12-3 or TRBV12-4 to TRBJ2-3; TCRdb returns TRBD1, unconfirmable since there is no DNA. The CDR3 is 15 amino acids. CDR3 residues: CASSLNGGGRDTQYF.

The rearrangement joins TRBV5-1 to TRBJ1-3; the TCRdb call, TRBD1, lacks DNA for checking. Germline V gene sequence: CDR1 SGHRS, CDR2 YFSETQ. The CDR3 consists of 15 residues. CDR3 sequence reads: CASSLETGAGNTIYF.

The rearrangement uses TRBV5-1 and TRBJ2-7; TCRdb indicates TRBD2, and absent DNA this call remains unverified. Germline values: CDR1 SGHRS, CDR2 YFSETQ. The CDR3 covers 17 residues. The CDR3 sequence is CASSLLATGLSSYEQYF.

This sequence joins TRBV20-1 and TRBJ2-1. Germline CDR1 is DFQATT and CDR2 is SNEGSKA (reference sequence). The CDR3 contains 13 residues. CDR3 in amino acids: CSAARNSYNEQFF.

The chain is built from TRBV4-3 and TRBJ1-4; TCRdb picks TRBD1, but there is no DNA to check that call. This CDR3 contains 15 residues. Per germline, CDR1 LGHNA and CDR2 YSLEER. The CDR3 region is CASSGQGSKGEKLFF.

The V gene is TRBV12-3 or TRBV12-4, the J gene TRBJ2-6; TCRdb selects TRBD1, and the lack of DNA leaves this call unchecked. The length of the CDR3 is 13 residues. The CDR3 sequence: CASGRAGANVLTF.

The V call is TRBV19, the J call TRBJ1-5; TCRdb's assignment of TRBD1 cannot be checked, as there is no DNA. Germline values: CDR1 LNHDA, CDR2 SQIVND (reference sequence). The CDR3 consists of 16 residues. CDR3 amino acids: CASNPGGNSHNQPQHF.

V gene TRBV10-3 combines with J gene TRBJ2-3; TCRdb calls TRBD1, which cannot be checked without DNA. The germline V gene encodes CDR1 ENHRY and CDR2 SYGVKD. The CDR3 is 17 amino acids. CDR3 region: CAIGEGQGARSRDTQYF.

V and J are TRBV7-9 and TRBJ1-1; the D gene TCRdb calls, TRBD1, cannot be checked with no DNA. The V gene's germline CDR1 is SEHNR and CDR2 FQNEAQ (reference sequence). This CDR3 contains 15 residues. The CDR3 loop is CASSRRGGGYGEAFF.

This sequence joins TRBV20-1 and TRBJ2-1; checking the TCRdb D call of TRBD2 is not possible without DNA. Germline CDR1 and CDR2: DFQATT and SNEGSKA (reference sequence). This CDR3 has 14 residues. CDR3 loop: CSALIAATYNEQFF.

The chain couples TRBV10-3 to TRBJ1-5; TCRdb picks TRBD1, but there is no DNA to check that call. Germline CDR1 and CDR2: ENHRY and SYGVKD. The CDR3 is 15 residues long. CDR3 sequence reads: CAISEGGDSNQPQHF.

This chain joins TRBV6-2 or TRBV6-3 and TRBJ2-6; the D gene TCRdb calls, TRBD1, cannot be checked with no DNA. Germline assignment: CDR1 MNHEY and CDR2 SVGEGT. This CDR3 comprises 22 residues. This CDR3 is CASSYEPGTGEVRRSGANVLTF.

CDR3 residues: CATSASGTGGHEQYF. The rearrangement joins TRBV24-1 to TRBJ2-7; the TCRdb D gene call, TRBD1, has no DNA to confirm it. The germline V gene has CDR1 KGHDR and CDR2 SFDVKD. This CDR3 contains 15 residues.